The 27 T cell receptor beta chains below were found in one sample sequenced in a study of T cells after posttransplantation cyclophosphamide. Profiled with immunoSEQ multiplex PCR; TCRdb holds only in-frame clones, not every one. Among about 47,000 clones listed, about 91% were seen once. The source material was PBMCs. Receptors originate from a woman aged 45-65 years in good health and a related stem cell transplant donor.

This sequence joins TRBV5-1 and TRBJ1-1, with 7 bases lining up with TRBD1. The CDR3 consists of 16 residues. The germline CDR1 and CDR2 sequences are SGHRS and YFSETQ. J lost 4 bases, V lost 2 bases, and 11 bases had no gene match. CDR3 sequence: CASSFIYRGSVTEAFF. In nucleotides, the CDR3 is TGCGCCAGCAGCTTTATATACAGGGGCTCGGTCACTGAAGCTTTCTTT.

The chain joins TRBV7-9 to TRBJ1-4; tentative D call: TRBD1 (5 bases). The CDR3 is 15 amino acids. CDR1 is SEHNR and CDR2 is FQNEAQ in the germline V gene (reference sequence). Trimming took off 3 bases at V and 5 bases at J, with 13 bases between the two ends. The CDR3 region has the DNA TGTGCCAGCAGCTTGGGGGGGATGCGGAATGAAAAACTGTTTTTT. Amino acids: CASSLGGMRNEKLFF. The whole variable domain, filled in from reference TRBV7-9 and TRBJ1-4, reads DTGVSQNPRHKITKRGQNVTFRCDPISEHNRLYWYRQTLGQGPEFLTYFQNEAQLEKSRLLSDRFSAERPKGSFSTLEIQRTEQGDSAMYLCASSLGGMRNEKLFFGSGTQLSVL.

This chain links TRBV14 with TRBJ2-2; TRBD2 aligns across 12 bases. With 3 bases clipped from V and 3 bases from J, the junction kept 2 bases outside the gene matches. The CDR3 has 16 residues. CDR1 and CDR2 from the germline V gene are SGHDN and FVKESK. The CDR3: CASSQRLAGDTGELFF. Written as DNA, the CDR3 is TGTGCCAGCAGCCAGCGACTAGCGGGAGACACCGGGGAGCTGTTTTTT.

The V and J genes are TRBV19 and TRBJ2-1; D unclear. Between the trimmed V and J ends, which lost 3 bases and 15 bases, there was a span of 12 bases. Germline lookup yields CDR1 LNHDA and CDR2 SQIVND (reference sequence). CDR3 size: 11 residues. The CDR3 bases are TGTGCCAGTAGTATGAGTTCTAGTCTGTTCTTC. This gives the protein CASSMSSSLFF.

The chain is built from TRBV6-5 and TRBJ2-5; 8 positions agree with TRBD2. The end of the DNA aligns better with TRBJ2-7, so the J call may be wrong. CDR3 length: 13 amino acids. Germline CDR1 reads MNHEY; CDR2 reads SVGAGI. CDR3 sequence (DNA): TGTGCCAGCAGACGGACTAGCAACCACGAGCAGTACTTC. Protein product: CASRRTSNHEQYF.

The DNA of the CDR3 is TGTGCCAGCAGCTTCCCGGGACAGGGTAAAGAGACCCAGTACTTC. Its protein product is CASSFPGQGKETQYF. The chain joins TRBV5-4 to TRBJ2-5, with TRBD1 matching over 9 bases. The ends lost 2 bases at V and 3 bases at J; junction bases unmatched: 5. Germline V gene lookup returns CDR1 SGHNT and CDR2 YYREEE (reference sequence). This CDR3 is 15 amino acids long.

This clone was seen a single time. This chain links TRBV4-2 with TRBJ1-5; 8 positions match TRBD1. CDR3 length equals 15 residues. J was trimmed by 6 bases and V by 0 bases; bases with no gene match: 4. Germline V gene sequence: CDR1 LGHNA, CDR2 YNFKEQ. This CDR3 reads CASSQEQGEFQPQHF. DNA for the CDR3: TGTGCCAGCAGCCAAGAACAGGGGGAGTTTCAGCCCCAGCATTTT.

This clone has a handful of counts. J is TRBJ1-3 and V is TRBV7-6, with D uncertain. Germline V lookup: CDR1 SGHVS, CDR2 FNYEAQ. Trimming took off 6 bases at V and 7 bases at J, with 10 bases between the two ends. The CDR3 loop spans 12 amino acids. CDR3 residues: CASSPGGNTIYF. In nucleotides, the CDR3 is TGTGCCAGCAGTCCCGGCGGGAACACCATATATTTT.

This clone was seen a handful of times. V and J are TRBV5-4 and TRBJ1-1; 8 bases fit TRBD1. The CDR3 is 17 residues long. Germline V CDR1 and CDR2: SGHNT, YYREEE (reference sequence). Unmatched junction bases numbered 16, after V lost 6 bases and J lost 3 bases. CDR3 coding DNA: TGTGCCAGCACCGGATTTAGGCAGGGGGCTTCTGACACTGAAGCTTTCTTT. Its translation is CASTGFRQGASDTEAFF.

The chain employs TRBV13 and TRBJ2-7, with D unclear. Germline CDR1 PRHDT, CDR2 FYEKMQ (reference sequence). CDR3 length: 14 residues. Trimming pared 3 bases from V and 3 bases from J, leaving 12 bases between. Here the CDR3 reads CASSLETSRYEQYF. Written as DNA, the CDR3 is TGTGCCAGCAGCTTGGAGACTTCCCGCTACGAGCAGTACTTC.

This chain links TRBV14 with TRBJ2-2; 9 positions match TRBD2. V shed 0 bases and J 0 bases; nucleotides not matched to a gene: 8. The CDR3 is 19 residues long. Germline V gene lookup returns CDR1 SGHDN and CDR2 FVKESK. CDR3 bases: TGTGCCAGCAGCCAAGATCATCTACTAGCGGGTGCGAACACCGGGGAGCTGTTTTTT. This encodes CASSQDHLLAGANTGELFF.

The chain uses TRBV28 and TRBJ1-4; D might be TRBD1 (5 bases). Looked up from germline, CDR1 is MDHEN and CDR2 is SYDVKM. The CDR3 length is 15 residues. V lost 2 bases, J lost 7 bases, and 14 bases lay in between. The CDR3 loop reads CASSLNSGGGEKLFF. The CDR3 nucleotides read TGTGCCAGCAGTTTAAACTCCGGGGGAGGTGAAAAACTGTTTTTT.

V gene TRBV4-1 combines with J gene TRBJ1-6; TRBD1 is a possible D gene (6 bases). Trimming left V 0 bases short and J 9 bases short, with 12 bases between. Germline CDR1 and CDR2: MGHRA and YSYEKL. This CDR3 region has 15 residues. This CDR3 is CASSQDRTALSPLHF. CDR3 coding DNA: TGCGCCAGCAGCCAAGATCGGACAGCCCTTTCACCCCTCCACTTT.

The rearrangement uses TRBV7-3 and TRBJ2-1; 12 nucleotides agree with TRBD2. This CDR3 spans 15 amino acids. Germline V gives CDR1 SGHTA, CDR2 FQGTGA. V shed 4 bases, J shed 7 bases, and the junction held 5 bases outside the gene matches. The CDR3 region is CASSSQTSGRNEQFF. DNA of the CDR3: TGTGCCAGCAGCTCCCAGACTAGCGGGAGAAATGAGCAGTTCTTC.

This clone was recorded only once. V gene TRBV4-1 combines with J gene TRBJ2-1, with 11 positions matching TRBD2. Germline trimming cut 4 bases from V and 5 bases from J; bases unmatched to any gene: 4. The CDR3 consists of 15 residues. Germline V gene data show CDR1 as MGHRA and CDR2 as YSYEKL. In nucleotides, the CDR3 is TGCGCCAGCAGCCCGTCGGGACTAGCGGACAATGAGCAGTTCTTC. This translates into CASSPSGLADNEQFF.

This clone was detected once. The chain joins TRBV28 to TRBJ1-1; 7 nucleotides line up with TRBD1. V lost 3 bases to trimming and J lost 0 bases; unmatched junction nucleotides: 7. This CDR3 contains 16 residues. Germline assignment: CDR1 MDHEN and CDR2 SYDVKM. DNA for the CDR3: TGTGCCAGCAGTTTGAGGGACAGTCTAATGAACACTGAAGCTTTCTTT. This encodes CASSLRDSLMNTEAFF. The full variable domain, completed using reference TRBV28 and TRBJ1-1, is DVKVTQSSRYLVKRTGEKVFLECVQDMDHENMFWYRQDPGLGLRLIYFSYDVKMKEKGDIPEGYSVSREKKERFSLILESASTNQTSMYLCASSLRDSLMNTEAFFGQGTRLTVV.

This chain joins TRBV5-1 and TRBJ2-3; 15 bases agree with TRBD2. The CDR3 has 20 amino acids. Germline-derived CDR1 and CDR2 are SGHRS and YFSETQ. Trimming removed 3 bases from V and 1 base from J; junction bases left unmatched: 12. Written as DNA, the CDR3 is TGCGCCAGCAGCTCAGGATCGGGGACTAGCGGGGGGTGGGGCACAGATACGCAGTATTTT. It codes for CASSSGSGTSGGWGTDTQYF.

This chain connects TRBV9 to TRBJ1-1; D unclear. Germline V CDR1 and CDR2: SGDLS, YYNGEE. The V and J ends lost 0 bases and 5 bases respectively, with 14 bases between them. The CDR3 is 15 residues long. The CDR3 bases are TGTGCCAGCAGCGTAGATATGTCCATCGGGACTGAAGCTTTCTTT. Amino acids: CASSVDMSIGTEAFF.

CDR3 in DNA: TGTGCCAGTAGACCGAGGGCTGGAGGGTTTCTGGATGAGCAGTTCTTC. Translating it yields CASRPRAGGFLDEQFF. V and J are TRBV19 and TRBJ2-1; tentatively, D is TRBD2 (6 bases). There are 16 residues in the CDR3. The germline V gene encodes CDR1 LNHDA and CDR2 SQIVND (reference sequence). V was clipped by 6 bases and J by 8 bases, with 23 bases between them.

This sequence joins TRBV15 and TRBJ2-7; D is possibly TRBD1 (6 bases). Germline values: CDR1 LNHNV, CDR2 YYDKDF (reference sequence). The V end was cut by 5 bases, the J end by 6 bases, with 17 bases between. The CDR3 is 14 amino acids. The CDR3 region is CATSGITGIGEQYF. CDR3 coding DNA: TGTGCCACCAGCGGGATCACAGGGATAGGCGAGCAGTACTTC.

The genes are TRBV5-1 and TRBJ1-4; 7 bases agree with TRBD1. The germline V gene has CDR1 SGHRS and CDR2 YFSETQ. V was pared by 3 bases and J by 0 bases, with 8 bases of the junction left unmatched. The CDR3 spans 17 residues. The CDR3 loop is CASSWSGDRATNEKLFF. The CDR3 DNA is TGCGCCAGCAGCTGGTCTGGGGACAGAGCAACTAATGAAAAACTGTTTTTT.

This clone was recorded once. The rearrangement uses TRBV6-5 and TRBJ2-7, with no clear D. The CDR3 has 14 residues. Per the germline V gene, CDR1 is MNHEY and CDR2 is SVGAGI. V was cut by 5 bases and J by 1 base, with 12 bases left in between. This CDR3 is CASSPRVGSYEQYF. DNA for the CDR3: TGTGCCAGCAGTCCCCGGGTAGGTTCCTACGAGCAGTACTTC.

The rearrangement uses TRBV19 and TRBJ2-4; TRBD1 matches 7 bases. With 5 bases clipped from V and 9 bases from J, the junction kept 7 bases outside the gene matches. CDR1 LNHDA and CDR2 SQIVND come from the germline V gene (reference sequence). There are 13 residues in the CDR3. The CDR3 DNA reads as TGTGCCAGTAGTCAGGGGGTGTTGGGCATTCAGTACTTC. Its protein product is CASSQGVLGIQYF.

The rearrangement links TRBV5-1 to TRBJ1-5; weak D call: TRBD1 (5 bases). Trimming stripped 8 bases from V and 2 bases from J, with 23 bases between. Germline V lookup: CDR1 SGHRS, CDR2 YFSETQ. The CDR3 runs 17 residues. The CDR3 reads CASDPGPGVSGNQPQHF. The CDR3 DNA reads as TGCGCCAGTGATCCGGGGCCGGGAGTAAGTGGCAATCAGCCCCAGCATTTT.

The V and J genes are TRBV18 and TRBJ2-1; TRBD1 matches at 7 bases. The CDR3 consists of 16 residues. V gave up 4 bases and J gave up 0 bases; unmatched junction bases: 6. The germline gives CDR1 KGHSH, CDR2 LQKENI. CDR3: CASSRTGEYSYNEQFF. The CDR3 nucleotides read TGTGCCAGCTCACGGACAGGCGAATACTCCTACAATGAGCAGTTCTTC.

The V gene is TRBV5-5, the J gene TRBJ2-4; D is undetermined. Germline values: CDR1 SGHKS, CDR2 YYEKEE (reference sequence). The CDR3 extends over 12 amino acids. V was clipped by 0 bases and J by 15 bases, with 13 bases between them. CDR3 nucleotides: TGTGCCAGCAGCTTGGCGCGCCCGGTCTGGTACTTC. As protein: CASSLARPVWYF.

The chain links TRBV25-1 to TRBJ2-2; 7 nucleotides align to TRBD1. The CDR3 contains 16 residues. Trimming cost V 2 bases and J 4 bases; bases outside gene matches: 7. Germline CDR1 and CDR2: MGHDK and SYGVNS. The CDR3 sequence: CASSEAVTGITGELFF. For the CDR3, the DNA is TGTGCCAGCAGTGAAGCAGTGACAGGGATCACCGGGGAGCTGTTTTTT.